These T cell receptor beta chains were read from a single sample in a study of CD8 T cells in ankylosing spondylitis. TCRdb passed the 5' RACE reads through MiXCR, listing each CDR3 protein once. The sample yields 350,000 or so distinct CDR3 sequences, about 14% seen once. The sequencing sample was made of blood, either unsorted or a sorted T cell fraction (not recorded which). The receptors were gathered from a male donor with ankylosing spondylitis or in good health (not recorded which). Both conserved end residues are part of each CDR3. A D gene is named only where the DNA matches it firmly. The listing skips clone size in some rows; elsewhere it reads once, few, many or a size class.

CDR3 protein,CDR3 DNA,clone size,V gene,J gene,D gene
CAIRAGGASQETQYF,TGTGCCATCCGTGCTGGAGGGGCCTCTCAAGAGACCCAGTACTTC,-,TRBV10-3,TRBJ2-5,-
CASSLLSAGPNEKLFF,TGCGCCAGCAGCCTCCTTTCCGCGGGACCGAATGAAAAACTGTTTTTT,-,TRBV5-1,TRBJ1-4,-
CSATPGLAGGSTDTQYF,TGCAGTGCTACCCCGGGACTAGCGGGAGGAAGCACAGATACGCAGTATTTT,few,TRBV20-1,TRBJ2-3,TRBD2
CASLRHTADTQYF,TGTGCCAGCCTTCGACACACTGCAGATACGCAGTATTTT,few,TRBV7-9,TRBJ2-3,-
CASSPPAVLYEQYF,TGTGCCAGCTCACCACCGGCAGTACTCTACGAGCAGTACTTC,-,TRBV18,TRBJ2-7,-
CASSHHTVGDTEAFF,TGCGCCAGCAGCCACCATACGGTGGGGGACACTGAAGCTTTCTTT,-,TRBV4-1,TRBJ1-1,-
CASSPVWGVDQPQHF,TGTGCCAGCAGCCCGGTGTGGGGGGTGGATCAGCCCCAGCATTTT,-,TRBV3-1,TRBJ1-5,-
CASSLVTGFPGDEKLFF,TGTGCCAGCAGTTTAGTCACCGGATTCCCTGGGGATGAAAAACTGTTTTTT,few,TRBV12-3/TRBV12-4,TRBJ1-4,-
CASSPKISPPGDTQYF,TGTGCCAGCTCACCAAAGATCTCCCCCCCGGGGGATACGCAGTATTTT,few,TRBV18,TRBJ2-3,-
CSGTAGSSYNEQFF,TGCAGCGGTACCGCGGGGAGCTCCTACAATGAGCAGTTCTTC,many,TRBV29-1,TRBJ2-1,-
CAGSSGNTIYF,TGTGCCGGGAGCTCTGGAAACACCATATATTTT,-,TRBV10-3,TRBJ1-3,-
CASSLEPSGGWNEQFF,TGCGCCAGCAGCTTGGAGCCTAGCGGGGGTTGGAATGAGCAGTTCTTC,few,TRBV5-1,TRBJ2-1,TRBD2
CASSLTGGYEQYF,TGCGCCAGCAGCTTGACAGGGGGCTACGAGCAGTACTTC,many,TRBV5-1,TRBJ2-7,TRBD1
CASSQDSGFTDTQYF,TGTGCCAGCAGCCAAGACAGCGGATTCACAGATACGCAGTATTTT,few,TRBV3-1,TRBJ2-3,-
CASSQLTTGGAGELFF,TGTGCCAGCAGCCAATTAACGACAGGGGGGGCCGGGGAGCTGTTTTTT,few,TRBV3-1,TRBJ2-2,TRBD1
CASSELVYSNQPQHF,TGCGCCAGCAGTGAGTTGGTGTATAGCAATCAGCCCCAGCATTTT,-,TRBV10-2,TRBJ1-5,-
CASKPLAAANYGYTF,TGCGCCAGCAAACCGTTAGCGGCTGCTAACTATGGCTACACCTTC,few,TRBV4-1,TRBJ1-2,-
CSATHGTSGSETQYF,TGCAGTGCTACACACGGGACTAGCGGGAGTGAGACCCAGTACTTC,few,TRBV20-1,TRBJ2-5,TRBD2
CSASGGKEKNIQYF,TGCAGTGCTAGTGGCGGGAAAGAAAAAAACATTCAGTACTTC,few,TRBV20-1,TRBJ2-4,-